The present entry profiles one T cell receptor beta chain with its context. Produced via immunoSEQ multiplex PCR; TCRdb's table is partial and in-frame only. The sample lists 85,000 to 130,000 clones, 90% to 95% occurring once. This CDR3 has 13 residues. V lost 4 bases and J lost 4, with 14 bases in between. Germline CDR1 reads GTSNPN; CDR2 reads SVGIG (reference sequence). The data originate from a study of T cell changes during pregnancy in multiple sclerosis. The source of this sequence is a female donor with multiple sclerosis, enrolled in a pregnancy study. V usage is TRBV30 and J usage is TRBJ2-7; no definite D call. The sample here was peripheral blood, taken before pregnancy. The CDR3 sequence: CAWTEDIGYEQYF. Written as DNA, the CDR3 is TGTGCCTGGACCGAGGATATAGGTTACGAGCAGTACTTC.